This T cell receptor (beta chain) was recovered during a study of CD8+CD57+ T cells in acquired aplastic anemia. Study background: Quantities of DNA derived from sorted CD4+ and CD8+ cells averaged approximately 3 ug. Reads per healthy sample averaged about 10.8 million (CD4+) and some 11 million (CD8+).

The germline V gene encodes CDR1 SGHAT and CDR2 FQNNGV. With 3 bases clipped from V and 3 bases from J, the junction kept 5 bases outside the gene matches. CDR3 size: 14 residues. CDR3 and TCR beta VDJ profiling relied on genomic DNA as the template. TCRdb re-derived calls from the reads in MiXCR, one entry per CDR3 protein. The table lists under 200,000 distinct CDR3 sequences, around 40% of them singletons. Study-level results: Researchers report that approximately 28 CD8+ CDR3 sequences appeared in both patients and controls.

This clonotype was counted many times. Its specificity is not known. This chain joins TRBV11-2 and TRBJ2-7; 7 bases align to TRBD2. The material sequenced was sorted CD4+, CD8+, or CD8+CD57+ T cells (not recorded which) from PBMCs. This receptor was obtained from a human donor in good health. CDR3 residues: CASSLRASGYEQYF. CDR3 sequence (DNA): TGTGCCAGCAGCTTGAGGGCTAGCGGCTACGAGCAGTACTTC.